This entry concerns a single T cell receptor (beta chain). Its specificity is unknown. This record belongs to a study of T cells after yellow fever vaccination. Points from the study as a whole: Compared with primary, the secondary response was weaker and peaked at day 5, not 15. Most primary-vaccination clones recurred post-booster (approximately 96% CD4, 88% CD8). CD4 and CD8 compartments shared a small share of clonotypes, likely from convergent recombination.

MiXCR was run by TCRdb on the 5' RACE reads, yielding one entry per CDR3 protein. The sample holds a few hundred thousand distinct CDR3 sequences, about 5.2% seen once. The origin of this receptor is a man aged 18 to 29 who received the YFV17D yellow fever vaccine. The specimen was CD4+ T cells sorted from PBMCs, collected on the day of the yellow fever booster vaccination.

The CDR3, as DNA: TGTGCCAGTAGAGAGAGGACTAGCGGGGGGATCGGGCAGTTCTTC. Protein sequence: CASRERTSGGIGQFF. The V gene is TRBV19, the J gene TRBJ2-1; the match to TRBD2 covers 14 bases. The J segment lost 12 bases and the V segment lost 6 bases, leaving 10 bases of the junction unmatched. The germline CDR1 and CDR2 sequences are LNHDA and SQIVND (reference sequence). This CDR3 spans 15 amino acids.